The 24 T cell receptor beta chains presented below share a single source sample, sequenced in a study of blood T cell repertoires in COVID-19. TCRdb's table, derived via immunoSEQ multiplex PCR, lists solely in-frame clones and lacks some. The sample records fewer than 200,000 clones, around 80% being singletons. The sequencing sample was made of peripheral blood. All receptors come from a woman older than 75 with acute or convalescent COVID-19.

The chain joins TRBV6-5 to TRBJ2-3, with a tentative D call TRBD2 (6 bases). Per germline, CDR1 MNHEY and CDR2 SVGAGI. V shed 6 bases and J shed 4 bases, with 14 bases lying between them. This CDR3 spans 14 amino acids. DNA for the CDR3: TGTGCCAGCAGCTCTAGCGTAGGGGCAGATACGCAGTATTTT. Residues: CASSSSVGADTQYF.

The chain links TRBV24-1 to TRBJ2-1, with 14 bases lining up with TRBD2. J gave up 5 bases and V 2 bases, and 4 bases lay outside the gene matches. The CDR3 totals 17 residues. Germline CDR1 and CDR2: KGHDR and SFDVKD. The CDR3 region is CATSDSRLAGGDNEQFF. The CDR3 DNA follows: TGTGCCACCAGTGATTCACGACTAGCGGGAGGGGACAATGAGCAGTTCTTC.

V and J are TRBV6-1 and TRBJ2-3, with D perhaps TRBD2 (5 bases). The ends were cut back, 4 bases at V and 6 bases at J, with 20 bases in the middle. The CDR3 has 16 amino acids. Per the germline V gene, CDR1 is MNHNS and CDR2 is SASEGT. In DNA, the CDR3 is TGTGCCAGCAGTGGGGCCAGAGCGGCCTCCCTGGATACGCAGTATTTT. It translates to CASSGARAASLDTQYF.

This clone was seen a single time. V gene TRBV2 combines with J gene TRBJ2-4, with TRBD2 matching 12 bases. J gave up 12 bases and V 7 bases, and 7 bases lay outside the gene matches. CDR1 is SNHLY, CDR2 FYNNEI, per germline. This CDR3 is 13 amino acids long. CDR3 coding DNA: TGTGCCAGCACCGGACTAGCGGGACAGTATCAGTACTTC. Protein product: CASTGLAGQYQYF.

The V and J genes are TRBV6-9 and TRBJ2-5, with 8 bases identical to TRBD1. This CDR3 region has 15 residues. After removal of 3 bases from V and 5 bases from J, the junction contained 8 bases not matched to a gene. The V gene's germline CDR1 is MNHGY and CDR2 SVAAGI. CDR3 protein: CASSYPSGGWETQYF. In DNA form, the CDR3 reads TGTGCCAGCAGTTACCCCTCAGGGGGCTGGGAGACCCAGTACTTC.

This rearrangement joins TRBV6-1 to TRBJ2-1, with 10 bases identical to TRBD2. The CDR3 has 16 residues. Germline V CDR1 and CDR2: MNHNS, SASEGT. After removal of 1 base from V and 7 bases from J, the junction contained 7 bases not matched to a gene. DNA for the CDR3: TGTGCCAGCAGTGAAGAGCTAGCGGGAGTTAAGAATGAGCAGTTCTTC. Amino acid sequence: CASSEELAGVKNEQFF.

The chain combines TRBV6-6 with TRBJ2-2; D gene uncertain. CDR1 is MNHNY and CDR2 is SVGAGI in the germline V gene (reference sequence). The CDR3 covers 13 residues. Trimming took 7 bases from V and 7 from J, leaving 13 bases between them. CDR3 sequence: CASTSRRGGELFF. Written as DNA, the CDR3 is TGTGCCAGCACCTCCCGGCGAGGCGGGGAGCTGTTTTTT.

The chain joins TRBV12-3 or TRBV12-4 to TRBJ2-1; 7 bases line up with TRBD1. CDR3 length: 13 residues. After removal of 5 bases from V and 9 bases from J, the junction contained 7 bases not matched to a gene. The CDR3 here is CASSLQGKGEQFF. The CDR3 DNA reads as TGTGCCAGCAGTCTACAGGGGAAGGGTGAGCAGTTCTTC.

The chain combines TRBV30 with TRBJ1-2, with unresolved D. The CDR3 sequence is 11 residues long. V shed 7 bases and J shed 4 bases, with 10 bases lying between them. The germline V gene has CDR1 GTSNPN and CDR2 SVGIG (reference sequence). CDR3 coding DNA: TGTGCCTCCCAGGCTCTCTATGGCTACACCTTC. Protein: CASQALYGYTF.

This chain links TRBV13 with TRBJ2-7; D remains unclear. The CDR3 is 11 residues long. The V end lost 5 bases, the J end lost 4 bases, and 6 bases lay between the germline ends. Germline loops: CDR1 PRHDT, CDR2 FYEKMQ (reference sequence). The CDR3 is CASSPNYEQYF. The CDR3 coding sequence is TGTGCCAGCAGCCCCAATTACGAGCAGTACTTC.

The chain is built from TRBV15 and TRBJ1-2, with a tentative D call TRBD1 (6 bases). V lost 2 bases, J lost 4 bases, and 20 bases lay in between. The CDR3 has 17 residues. Germline CDR1 and CDR2: LNHNV and YYDKDF (reference sequence). CDR3 protein: CATSRTSGTSRLYGYTF. Here the CDR3 DNA reads TGTGCCACCAGCAGAACCTCCGGGACATCGAGACTCTATGGCTACACCTTC.

J is TRBJ2-2 and V is TRBV20-1; unclear D gene. The CDR3 is made up of 13 amino acids. V was pared by 3 bases and J by 5 bases, with 10 bases between. Germline V gives CDR1 DFQATT, CDR2 SNEGSKA (reference sequence). CDR3 sequence: CSASVSGTGELFF. The DNA of the CDR3 is TGCAGTGCTAGTGTTTCCGGGACCGGGGAGCTGTTTTTT.

The chain joins TRBV19 to TRBJ1-5, with no clear D. V lost 3 bases and J 2 bases, leaving 11 bases between the germline ends. The CDR3 spans 15 residues. Germline CDR1 and CDR2: LNHDA and SQIVND (reference sequence). The CDR3 reads CASSIGRQGNQPQHF. CDR3 in DNA: TGTGCCAGTAGTATTGGTCGGCAGGGCAATCAGCCCCAGCATTTT.

J is TRBJ2-3 and V is TRBV5-1; TRBD2 matches at 9 bases. The ends lost 0 bases at V and 4 bases at J; junction bases unmatched: 3. Germline loops: CDR1 SGHRS, CDR2 YFSETQ. This CDR3 has 15 residues. Written as DNA, the CDR3 is TGCGCCAGCAGCTTGGCCCTAGCGGGATCAGATACGCAGTATTTT. This gives the protein CASSLALAGSDTQYF.

This clone was counted between two and nine times. The chain joins TRBV2 to TRBJ2-2; D might be TRBD2 (6 bases). The CDR3 covers 14 residues. Germline V gene data show CDR1 as SNHLY and CDR2 as FYNNEI. The V and J ends lost 10 bases and 0 bases respectively, with 12 bases between them. CDR3 sequence reads: CATGTFANTGELFF. Written as DNA, the CDR3 is TGTGCCACTGGGACTTTCGCGAACACCGGGGAGCTGTTTTTT. The entire variable domain, with the rest obtained from reference TRBV2 and TRBJ2-2, is as follows: EPEVTQTPSHQVTQMGQEVILRCVPISNHLYFYWYRQILGQKVEFLVSFYNNEISEKSEIFDDQFSVERPDGSNFTLKIRSTKLEDSAMYFCATGTFANTGELFFGEGSRLTVL.

This clone occurred a few times. The V and J genes are TRBV27 and TRBJ1-2; 9 bases match TRBD1. After removal of 6 bases from V and 7 bases from J, the junction contained 18 bases not matched to a gene. The CDR3 totals 17 residues. The germline CDR1 and CDR2 sequences are MNHEY and SMNVEV (reference sequence). The CDR3 reads CASSRTGGRIGGTGYTF. As DNA, the CDR3 is TGTGCCAGCAGCCGAACAGGGGGCCGAATTGGCGGTACTGGCTACACCTTC.

The CDR3 DNA reads as TGTGCCAGCAGTTACCAACAGGGTCAGCCCCAGCATTTT. It specifies CASSYQQGQPQHF. The chain is built from TRBV6-5 and TRBJ1-5, with TRBD1 as a possible D gene (6 bases). V gave up 2 bases and J gave up 6 bases, with 8 bases separating them. The CDR3 is made up of 13 amino acids. Germline V gene data show CDR1 as MNHEY and CDR2 as SVGAGI.

The V gene is TRBV6-6, the J gene TRBJ2-3, with 7 bases matching TRBD1. In germline, CDR1 is MNHNY, CDR2 SVGAGI (reference sequence). The CDR3 contains 15 residues. V shed 7 bases and J 2 bases; nucleotides not matched to a gene: 9. This chain's CDR3 is CASTIGQANTDTQYF. The CDR3 coding sequence is TGTGCCAGCACCATCGGACAGGCGAACACAGATACGCAGTATTTT.

V and J are TRBV19 and TRBJ1-1; a weak D match, TRBD1 (6 bases). Trimming removed 5 bases at V and 6 bases at J, with 19 bases between. The V gene's germline CDR1 is LNHDA and CDR2 SQIVND (reference sequence). The CDR3 runs 15 residues. The CDR3 is CASSPTSTGLSEAFF. CDR3 bases: TGTGCCAGTAGTCCTACATCGACAGGACTCTCTGAAGCTTTCTTT. Full variable domain (remainder filled in from reference TRBV19 and TRBJ1-1): DGGITQSPKYLFRKEGQNVTLSCEQNLNHDAMYWYRQDPGQGLRLIYYSQIVNDFQKGDIAEGYSVSREKKESFPLTVTSAQKNPTAFYLCASSPTSTGLSEAFFGQGTRLTVV.

The chain couples TRBV12-5 to TRBJ2-7, with 14 nucleotides matching TRBD2. Germline V lookup: CDR1 LGHNT, CDR2 FRNRAP. The CDR3 totals 18 residues. In nucleotides, the CDR3 is TGTGCCTCCCCTACCAAAGCCGGGACTAGCGGGAGTTCATACGAGCAGTACTTC. Encoded protein: CASPTKAGTSGSSYEQYF.

The chain links TRBV7-9 to TRBJ2-7, with D unclear. V gave up 5 bases and J gave up 1 base, with 9 bases separating them. Germline CDR1 and CDR2: SEHNR and FQNEAQ (reference sequence). This CDR3 contains 13 residues. CDR3 region: CASSDSGSYEQYF. CDR3 nucleotide sequence: TGTGCCAGCAGCGATTCAGGTTCCTACGAGCAGTACTTC.

This chain joins TRBV3-1 (or the pseudogene TRBV3-2) and TRBJ1-5, with D perhaps TRBD1 (5 bases). The V gene's germline CDR1 is LGHDT and CDR2 YNNKEL (reference sequence). V lost 0 bases and J 7 bases, leaving 7 bases between the germline ends. The CDR3 length is 13 residues. This CDR3 reads CASSQDSGQPQHF. In DNA, the CDR3 is TGTGCCAGCAGCCAAGATTCAGGGCAGCCCCAGCATTTT.

This clone was detected only a few times. The chain joins TRBV7-2 to TRBJ1-5, with 8 bases that match TRBD1. The CDR3 is made up of 17 amino acids. Germline trimming cut 1 base from V and 0 bases from J; bases unmatched to any gene: 5. CDR1 and CDR2 from the germline V gene are SGHTA and FQGNSA. The CDR3 bases are TGTGCCAGCAGCTTAGGGCCGCAGGGGGCTAGCAATCAGCCCCAGCATTTT. Residues: CASSLGPQGASNQPQHF.

J is TRBJ2-7 and V is TRBV29-1; maybe TRBD2 (6 bases). CDR1 SQVTM and CDR2 ANQGSEA come from the germline V gene. The CDR3 consists of 14 residues. V lost 6 bases, J lost 3 bases, and 18 bases lay in between. The CDR3 bases are TGCAGCGTCTCGAAAGGGAGCGGGCGCTACGAGCAGTACTTC. Residues: CSVSKGSGRYEQYF.